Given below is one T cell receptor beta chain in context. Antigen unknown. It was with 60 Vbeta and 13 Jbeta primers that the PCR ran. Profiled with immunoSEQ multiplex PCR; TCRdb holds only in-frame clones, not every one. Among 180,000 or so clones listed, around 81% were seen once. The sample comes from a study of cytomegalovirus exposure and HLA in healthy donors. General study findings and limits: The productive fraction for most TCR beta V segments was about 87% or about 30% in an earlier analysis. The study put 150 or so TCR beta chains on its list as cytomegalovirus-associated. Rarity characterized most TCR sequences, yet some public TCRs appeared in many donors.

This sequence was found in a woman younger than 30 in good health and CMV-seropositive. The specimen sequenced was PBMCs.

CDR3 in amino acids: CASTTTHRLNTEAFF. In DNA form, the CDR3 reads TGTGCCAGTACCACGACACATCGCCTAAACACTGAAGCTTTCTTT. The rearrangement joins TRBV19 to TRBJ1-1; D uncertain. The V end lost 7 bases, the J end lost 2 bases, and 17 bases lay between the germline ends. This CDR3 spans 15 amino acids. The germline CDR1 and CDR2 sequences are LNHDA and SQIVND (reference sequence).